This is a list of T cell receptor beta chains from one sample in a study of chemoradiotherapy in HPV16-positive cancers. Clones were sequenced by immunoSEQ multiplex PCR, and TCRdb holds only the in-frame ones, with some missing. Of 950 to 1,500 clones listed, around 84% are singletons. The input for sequencing was tumor tissue, taken from a patient who underwent chemoradiotherapy. These receptors all come from a human donor with HPV-associated anogenital cancer. Both conserved end residues are part of each CDR3. A D gene is named only where the DNA matches it firmly. Size tells how often a clone was seen (once, few, many) or the class of an expanded clone, and some rows leave it out.

j_gene	abundance	v_gene	d_gene	CDR3aa	CDR3nt
TRBJ1-2	NA	TRBV27	NA	CASSLSGPIYGYTF	TGTGCCAGCAGTTTATCGGGACCGATCTATGGCTACACCTTC
TRBJ1-2	NA	TRBV5-3	TRBD1	CARRKPQPGGTASNYGYTF	TGTGCCAGAAGGAAACCCCAGCCAGGCGGGACAGCTTCTAACTATGGCTACACCTTC
TRBJ2-2	NA	TRBV19	TRBD2	CASSIERGGDAGELFF	TGTGCCAGTAGTATCGAACGCGGGGGGGACGCCGGGGAGCTGTTTTTT
TRBJ1-2	NA	TRBV14	NA	CASSQVHREGFGYTF	TGTGCCAGCAGCCAAGTCCACAGGGAAGGCTTTGGCTACACCTTC
TRBJ2-6	NA	TRBV7-3	TRBD1	CASSSVPVTGLSGANVLTF	TGTGCCAGCAGCTCCGTCCCCGTGACAGGGTTATCTGGGGCCAACGTCCTGACTTTC
TRBJ2-5	NA	TRBV6-1	TRBD1	CASSEWTGELETQYF	TGTGCCAGCAGTGAATGGACAGGTGAATTGGAGACCCAGTACTTC
TRBJ2-5	NA	TRBV5-5	NA	CASSLDWGQETQYF	TGTGCCAGCAGCTTGGATTGGGGGCAAGAGACCCAGTACTTC
TRBJ1-2	NA	TRBV5-1	NA	CASSLAFYGYTF	TGCGCCAGCAGCTTAGCGTTCTATGGCTACACCTTC
TRBJ1-5	once	TRBV19	NA	CASSPAIHQPQHF	TGTGCCAGTAGTCCCGCGATTCATCAGCCCCAGCATTTT
TRBJ2-3	NA	TRBV11-2	TRBD2	CASSSPSGGATDTQYF	TGTGCCAGCAGCTCGCCTAGCGGGGGGGCCACAGATACGCAGTATTTT
TRBJ1-3	NA	TRBV20-1	NA	CSATLGGQGHF	TGCAGTGCTACCTTAGGGGGGCAAGGGCATTTT
TRBJ2-3	NA	TRBV19	TRBD2	CASSLRSGDTDTQYF	TGTGCCAGTAGCCTTCGCAGCGGGGACACAGATACGCAGTATTTT
TRBJ1-5	NA	TRBV19	TRBD1	CASSSKQGVGQPQHF	TGTGCCAGTAGTAGCAAACAGGGGGTCGGTCAGCCCCAGCATTTT
TRBJ2-1	NA	TRBV15	NA	CATSRDGGAAYVRKQFF	TGTGCCACCAGCAGAGATGGTGGGGCGGCATACGTTCGGAAGCAGTTCTTC